This T cell receptor (beta chain) was observed in a study of T cells in localized non-small cell lung cancer (dated by TCRdb to the early 2020s). Broadly, across the study: The study analyzed T cell repertoires of around 250 early-stage NSCLC patients, comparing tumors and uninvolved tumor-adjacent lungs. The cohort consisted of roughly 240 treatment-naive NSCLC patients whose localized lung tumors had been resected. Of the NSCLC patients, around 130 were male and roughly 110 were female, and the mean age was approximately 69 years.

On this clone: No cognate antigen has been identified for it. The record has no base qualities; no much larger clone is one base away.

The immunoSEQ Assay was used to sequence TCR beta CDR3 regions from DNA. As for the original processing: To compute T cell density, TCR beta template counts were normalized to usable DNA, which was estimated by amplifying housekeeping genes. Richness was estimated using the preseqR package, with extrapolation to 400,000 templates for PBMC samples and to 120,000 templates for tissue samples. Clonality was calculated as one minus Pielou's evenness. Tissue-enriched TCRs were identified by differential abundance testing using productive amino-acid clonotypes, minimum total count 5 and alpha 0.1. Repertoire overlap between compartments was quantified with the Jaccard Index and Morisita Overlap Index. GLIPH grouped TCR beta CDR3s together with public tetramer-defined viral CDR3s, and a viral motif had to include at least three viral sequences and also show V-gene enrichment. TCRdb re-hosts the immuneACCESS table, in-frame sequences only. Its copies lack some clones; in the studies checked, an unresolved V gene accounts for under half of them, and the cause for the rest is not known. The V and J calls and clone size are taken from that table; D and trimming were inferred from the DNA. The sample data list tens of thousands of clones, and roughly 78% of these were observed just once. About 16% of the sample is taken by the ten largest.

At the junction V is shortened by 4 bases and J by 4 bases; bases outside the gene matches: 11. CDR1 and CDR2, looked up from the germline V gene (reference sequence), are LNHDA and SQIVND. From cysteine to phenylalanine, the CDR3 is 16 amino acids long. Just CDR3 DNA is preserved here, 48 bases in frame from base 1. At diagnosis, peripheral blood, uninvolved tumor-adjacent lung and tumor were collected and were preserved as a mix of fresh-frozen and FFPE material. For TCR repertoire profiling, blood samples were analyzed in the form of peripheral blood mononuclear cells. Results the study describes overall, beyond this receptor: Uninvolved tumor-adjacent lung showed the highest T cell clonality, higher than tumor, which suggests more focused antigenic responses in the uninvolved tumor-adjacent lung. Higher blood T cell density associated with longer overall survival, while higher adjacent-lung clonality associated with shorter survival. Because the study design was exploratory, TCR variables were selected using unadjusted p-values without false-discovery rate correction. Because multi-region sequencing of the tumors was not done, intratumor heterogeneity could not be ruled out. A median of about 50 of the top 100 tumor clones turned up in the paired uninvolved adjacent lung, and 25 to 30 of those clones also ranked among the top 100 of that same adjacent lung.

This sample comprised peripheral blood, obtained before any cancer treatment. The sequence was collected from a male donor at least 60 years old with stage III squamous cell lung carcinoma. The chain links TRBV19 with TRBJ2-7, with TRBD1 identical over 9 junction bases. The CDR3 corresponds to CASSTGTGLATYEQYF. In nucleotide form, the sequence is TGTGCCAGTAGTACCGGGACAGGGCTAGCCACATACGAGCAGTACTTC.